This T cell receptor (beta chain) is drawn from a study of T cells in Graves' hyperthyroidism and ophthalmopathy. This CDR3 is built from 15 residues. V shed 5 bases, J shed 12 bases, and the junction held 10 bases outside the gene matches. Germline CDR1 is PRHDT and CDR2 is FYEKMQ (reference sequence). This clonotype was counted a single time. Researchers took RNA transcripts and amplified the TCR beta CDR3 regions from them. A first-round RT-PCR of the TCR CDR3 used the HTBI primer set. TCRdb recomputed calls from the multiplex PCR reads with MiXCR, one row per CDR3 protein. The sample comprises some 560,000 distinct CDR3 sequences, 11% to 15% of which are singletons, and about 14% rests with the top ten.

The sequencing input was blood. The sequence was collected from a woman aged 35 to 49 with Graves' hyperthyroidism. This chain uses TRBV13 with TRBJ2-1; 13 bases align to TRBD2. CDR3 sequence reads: CASSAGLAGEPRQFF. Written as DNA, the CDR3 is TGTGCCAGCAGCGCAGGACTAGCGGGAGAGCCACGGCAGTTCTTC.